One sample yielded the 9 T cell receptor beta chains listed below, sequenced in a study of vaccination and CD4 T cells after COVID-19. Once obtained from cultured CD4+ T cells, the DNA was sequenced using the Oncomine TCR Beta short-read assay. Each CDR3 protein gets one entry after TCRdb re-called the PCR reads with MiXCR. This sample has nearly 25,000 distinct CDR3 sequences, with under 40% found just once. Indicated time point: late sampling 161 to 241 days after vaccination in a few convalescent patients. Treatment given: 10-day PBMC culture with coronavirus spike peptide pools or control peptides (ViraFEST assay). For these receptors, no antigen is known. Sequenced material: CD4+ T cells from blood, cultured in vitro, taken about 7 months after SARS-CoV-2 vaccination. These receptors were collected from a human donor who had recovered from COVID-19.

This clonotype was counted only a few times. The J gene is TRBJ2-5, the V gene TRBV4-2; weak D call: TRBD1 (5 bases). The CDR3 has 14 amino acids. V lost 0 bases to trimming and J lost 5 bases, with 10 bases between them. Germline V CDR1 and CDR2: LGHNA, YNFKEQ. In DNA, the CDR3 is TGTGCCAGCAGCCAAGATACGACAGTCGAGACCCAGTACTTC. Encoded protein: CASSQDTTVETQYF.

This clonotype was seen more than once but under ten times. The genes are TRBV7-2 and TRBJ2-1; 10 bases map to TRBD2. The V gene end was trimmed by 5 bases and the J gene end by 0 bases; junction bases not matched to a gene: 4. Germline values: CDR1 SGHTA, CDR2 FQGNSA. The CDR3 runs 16 residues. Here the CDR3 DNA reads TGTGCCAGCAGCGGCCCTAGCGGGAGCTCCTACAATGAGCAGTTCTTC. Translated, it gives CASSGPSGSSYNEQFF.

This clonotype was seen only a few times. The chain couples TRBV20-1 to TRBJ2-1; D is unclear. The V end was cut by 0 bases, the J end by 7 bases, with 10 bases between. The CDR3 is 13 residues long. Germline CDR1 DFQATT, CDR2 SNEGSKA (reference sequence). The CDR3 region is CSARDSVRNEQFF. CDR3 DNA sequence: TGCAGTGCTAGAGACTCCGTCCGGAATGAGCAGTTCTTC.

The chain employs TRBV5-6 and TRBJ2-5; D is uncertain. Germline V gives CDR1 SGHDT, CDR2 YYEEEE. This CDR3 spans 11 amino acids. Trimming left V 5 bases short and J 2 bases short, with 4 bases between. The CDR3 reads CASSDQETQYF. The CDR3 coding sequence is TGTGCCAGCAGTGATCAAGAGACCCAGTACTTC. Full variable domain (rest looked up from reference TRBV5-6 and TRBJ2-5): DAGVTQSPTHLIKTRGQQVTLRCSPKSGHDTVSWYQQALGQGPQFIFQYYEEEERQRGNFPDRFSGHQFPNYSSELNVNALLLGDSALYLCASSDQETQYFGPGTRLLVL.

V is TRBV20-1 and J is TRBJ2-5, with D perhaps TRBD1 or TRBD2 (6 bases each). The CDR3 runs to 13 residues. Germline V gene lookup returns CDR1 DFQATT and CDR2 SNEGSKA (reference sequence). Trimming removed 7 bases from V and 1 base from J, with 13 bases in between. CDR3 DNA sequence: TGCAGTGGCGAGGGGGGTAGCCAAGAGACCCAGTACTTC. The encoded protein is CSGEGGSQETQYF.

This chain links TRBV5-1 with TRBJ2-7, with D perhaps matching TRBD2 (6 bases). From germline, CDR1 is SGHRS and CDR2 YFSETQ. The V end lost 4 bases, the J end lost 3 bases, and 29 bases lay between the germline ends. This CDR3 is built from 19 residues. Written as DNA, the CDR3 is TGCGCCAGCAGCAGGTGGTTACAGACCAAAAGCGGGCCAATCTACGAGCAGTACTTC. Translating gives CASSRWLQTKSGPIYEQYF.

The chain uses TRBV19 and TRBJ2-7; TRBD2 aligns across 11 bases. The CDR3 is made up of 14 amino acids. Germline CDR1 LNHDA, CDR2 SQIVND (reference sequence). The ends lost 3 bases at V and 7 bases at J; junction bases unmatched: 5. CDR3 DNA: TGTGCCAGTAGTATCGGACTAGCGGGCGGTGAGCAGTACTTC. This sequence encodes CASSIGLAGGEQYF.

This clonotype was observed a few times. The chain recombines TRBV7-2 with TRBJ2-7; D may be TRBD1 (5 bases). Germline assignment: CDR1 SGHTA and CDR2 FQGNSA. CDR3 size: 14 residues. Trimming stripped 5 bases from V and 2 bases from J, with 13 bases between. CDR3 in DNA: TGTGCCAGCAGCGTGGCAGGGCGAACCTACGAGCAGTACTTC. Amino acid sequence: CASSVAGRTYEQYF.

The chain is built from TRBV28 and TRBJ2-3, with D possibly called TRBD1 or TRBD2 (5 bases each). Trimming pared 4 bases from V and 2 bases from J, leaving 10 bases between. The CDR3 totals 14 residues. From germline, CDR1 is MDHEN and CDR2 SYDVKM. Here the CDR3 DNA reads TGTGCCAGCAGTTCTACCGGGACCACAGATACGCAGTATTTT. Protein sequence: CASSSTGTTDTQYF.